The present TCR beta chain was sequenced within a study of T cell responses to AZD1222 COVID-19 vaccine. Measured with immunoSEQ multiplex PCR; TCRdb has only the in-frame clones, and not every one. The repertoire has some 170,000 clones, around nine tenths of them found once; the top ten carry about 3%. Germline lookup yields CDR1 MNHEY and CDR2 SVGAGI. The CDR3 contains 14 residues. V was pared by 4 bases and J by 4 bases, with 11 bases between. This chain links TRBV6-5 with TRBJ1-3; no clear D gene. Sequencing was performed on peripheral blood, taken on day 0 of AZD1222 vaccination. This receptor was taken from an adult in good health. In nucleotides, the CDR3 is TGTGCCAGCAGTTCGGACTCTACAGGAAACACCATATATTTT. The encoded protein is CASSSDSTGNTIYF.